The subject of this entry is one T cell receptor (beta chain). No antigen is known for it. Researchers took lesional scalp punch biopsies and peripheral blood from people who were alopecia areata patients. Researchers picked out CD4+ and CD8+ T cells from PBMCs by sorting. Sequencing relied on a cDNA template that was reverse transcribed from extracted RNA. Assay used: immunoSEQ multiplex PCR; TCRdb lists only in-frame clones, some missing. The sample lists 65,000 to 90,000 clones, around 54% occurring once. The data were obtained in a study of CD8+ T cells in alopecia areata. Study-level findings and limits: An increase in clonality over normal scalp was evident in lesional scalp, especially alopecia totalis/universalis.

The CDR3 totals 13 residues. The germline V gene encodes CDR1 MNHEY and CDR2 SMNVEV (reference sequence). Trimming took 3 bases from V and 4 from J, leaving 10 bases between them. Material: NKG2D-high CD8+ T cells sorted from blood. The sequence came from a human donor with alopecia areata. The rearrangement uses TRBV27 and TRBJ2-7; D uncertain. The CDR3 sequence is CASSLVGQYEQYF. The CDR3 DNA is TGTGCCAGCAGTTTGGTAGGGCAGTACGAGCAGTACTTC.